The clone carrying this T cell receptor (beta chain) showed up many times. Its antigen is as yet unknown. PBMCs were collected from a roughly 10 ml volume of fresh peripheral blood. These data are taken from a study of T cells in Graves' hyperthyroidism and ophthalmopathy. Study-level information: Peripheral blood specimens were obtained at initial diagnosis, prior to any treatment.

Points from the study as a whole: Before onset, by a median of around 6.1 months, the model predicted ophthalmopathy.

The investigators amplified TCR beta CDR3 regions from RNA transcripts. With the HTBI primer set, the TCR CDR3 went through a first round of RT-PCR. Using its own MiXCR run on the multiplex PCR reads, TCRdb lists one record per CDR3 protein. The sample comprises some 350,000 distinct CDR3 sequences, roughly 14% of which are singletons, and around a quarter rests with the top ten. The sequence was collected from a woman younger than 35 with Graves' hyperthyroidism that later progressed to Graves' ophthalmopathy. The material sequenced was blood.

The chain's CDR3 is CASSQSSGTGGSYEQYF. In DNA, the CDR3 is TGTGCCAGCAGCCAAAGTTCTGGGACAGGGGGCTCCTACGAGCAGTACTTC. The chain joins TRBV7-9 to TRBJ2-7; the match to TRBD1 covers 11 bases. CDR3 length equals 17 residues. Germline values: CDR1 SEHNR, CDR2 FQNEAQ (reference sequence). The trim removed 5 bases at V and 0 bases at J, leaving 9 bases unmatched.